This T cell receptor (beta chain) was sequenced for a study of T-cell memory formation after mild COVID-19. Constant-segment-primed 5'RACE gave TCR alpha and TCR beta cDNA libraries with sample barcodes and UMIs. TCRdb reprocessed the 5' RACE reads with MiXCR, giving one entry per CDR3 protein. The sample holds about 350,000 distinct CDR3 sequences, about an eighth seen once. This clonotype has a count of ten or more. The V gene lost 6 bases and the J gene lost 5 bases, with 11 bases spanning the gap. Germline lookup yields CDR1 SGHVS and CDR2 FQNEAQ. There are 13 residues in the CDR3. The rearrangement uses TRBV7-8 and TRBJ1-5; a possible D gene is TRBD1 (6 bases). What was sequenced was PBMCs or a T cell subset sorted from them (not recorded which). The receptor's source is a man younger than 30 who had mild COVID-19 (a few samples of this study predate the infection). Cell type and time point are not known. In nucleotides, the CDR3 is TGTGCCAGCAGTTCGGACAGCTATCAGCCCCAGCATTTT. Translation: CASSSDSYQPQHF.